The sequence of this TCR beta chain was determined in a study of T-cell memory formation after mild COVID-19. CDR3 size: 16 residues. V was pared by 4 bases and J by 5 bases, with 20 bases between. The germline V gene encodes CDR1 SGHTA and CDR2 FQGNSA. TCRdb re-called the 5' RACE reads with MiXCR, one entry per CDR3 protein. There are some 130,000 distinct CDR3 sequences in the sample; approximately 6.2% occur only once, and about 2.2% lies in the top ten. The TCR was taken from an adult woman who had mild COVID-19 (a few samples of this study predate the infection). Cell type and time point are not known. Material for sequencing was PBMCs or a T cell subset sorted from them (not recorded which). The gene calls are TRBV7-2 and TRBJ1-2; tentatively, D is TRBD1 (6 bases). In nucleotides, the CDR3 is TGTGCCAGCAGCTCCCAGTCCAGGGGATTAGGGTATGGCTACACCTTC. Amino acids: CASSSQSRGLGYGYTF.